This T cell receptor beta chain derives from a study of T-cell memory formation after mild COVID-19. Study details: TCR clusters were mostly donor specific.

This clonotype was detected only once. MiXCR was run by TCRdb on the 5' RACE reads, yielding one entry per CDR3 protein. The sample lists 150,000 to 200,000 distinct CDR3 sequences, 16% occurring once. This CDR3 region has 16 residues. V lost 4 bases, J lost 11 bases, and 24 bases lay in between. This clonotype originated in an adult woman who had mild COVID-19 (a few samples of this study predate the infection). Cell type and time point are not known. The chain recombines TRBV23-1 with TRBJ1-5; D perhaps matches TRBD1 (5 bases). TRBV23-1 is recorded as an ORF, its role being uncertain. Sequenced: PBMCs or a T cell subset sorted from them (not recorded which). Written as DNA, the CDR3 is TGCGCCAGCAGTCTCAATGGCCCGGGACGGCAATCAGCCCAGCATTTT. This gives the protein CASSLNGPGRQSAQHF.